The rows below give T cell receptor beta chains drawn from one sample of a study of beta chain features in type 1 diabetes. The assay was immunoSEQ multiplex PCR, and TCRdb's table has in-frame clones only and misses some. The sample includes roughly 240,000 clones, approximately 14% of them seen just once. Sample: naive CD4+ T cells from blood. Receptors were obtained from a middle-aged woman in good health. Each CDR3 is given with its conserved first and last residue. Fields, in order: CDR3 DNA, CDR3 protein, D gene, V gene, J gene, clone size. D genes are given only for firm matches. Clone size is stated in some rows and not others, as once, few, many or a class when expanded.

TGCGCCAGCAGCCGAACAGGGGGGGGAAGCGGTAATTCACCCCTCCACTTT	CASSRTGGGSGNSPLHF	TRBD1	TRBV5-1	TRBJ1-6	.
TGTGCCAGCACACAGGACCACTACGAGCAGTACTTC	CASTQDHYEQYF	.	TRBV6-1	TRBJ2-7	few
TGCGCCAGCAGCCAAGCCCTATCGGAGACCCAGTACTTC	CASSQALSETQYF	.	TRBV4-1	TRBJ2-5	.
TGTGCCAGCAGTGAAGGGAGGCCGGGACAGCCATACAATGAGCAGTTCTTC	CASSEGRPGQPYNEQFF	TRBD1	TRBV2	TRBJ2-1	few
TGTGCCAGCTCACTCGGAGGCAGGAACACTGAAGCTTTCTTT	CASSLGGRNTEAFF	.	TRBV18	TRBJ1-1	few
TGTGCCAGCAGTTACGCGGGGGTCTCCTACAATGAGCAGTTCTTC	CASSYAGVSYNEQFF	TRBD2	TRBV6-5	TRBJ2-1	few
TGTGCCACCGCGGGGCTATCCTACAATGAGCAGTTCTTC	CATAGLSYNEQFF	.	TRBV2	TRBJ2-1	few
TGTGCCAGCAGCGTAGGGACTAGTCTCGGCGTCGTCGGCGAGCAGTACTTC	CASSVGTSLGVVGEQYF	TRBD2	TRBV9	TRBJ2-7	few
TGCGCCAGCAGCTTGGCCGGGGGGTACACCGGGGAGCTGTTTTTT	CASSLAGGYTGELFF	TRBD2	TRBV5-1	TRBJ2-2	.
TGTGCCAGCAGTTTATTGGCGGGGGCCCCCCGAAAGACCCAGTACTTC	CASSLLAGAPRKTQYF	.	TRBV27	TRBJ2-5	.
TGTGCCAGCAGTACCAGCCTCCCAGGGAAAAAGTACCAAGAGACCCAGTACTTC	CASSTSLPGKKYQETQYF	.	TRBV9	TRBJ2-5	.
TGTGCCACTGTGTACCAAGAGACCCAGTACTTC	CATVYQETQYF	.	TRBV19	TRBJ2-5	.
TGTGCCAGCTCACCCTCCGGGACAGGGATATTGGAGACCCAGTACTTC	CASSPSGTGILETQYF	TRBD1	TRBV18	TRBJ2-5	.
TGTGCCAGTAGAGGACAGGGATGGAGCTACGAGCAGTACTTC	CASRGQGWSYEQYF	TRBD1	TRBV19	TRBJ2-7	few
TGTGCCAGCAGTCCTCAAGACAGGGGGCCCCAGCATTTT	CASSPQDRGPQHF	TRBD1	TRBV6-1	TRBJ1-5	few
TGTGCCAGCAGTCAGAGCGGGGTGGGATGGAATGAGCAGTTCTTC	CASSQSGVGWNEQFF	TRBD2	TRBV2	TRBJ2-1	few
TGTGCCAGCAGCGTAGCTACTGCGACTAGCGGGGGGATTGGCGACGAGCAGTACTTC	CASSVATATSGGIGDEQYF	TRBD2	TRBV9	TRBJ2-7	few
TGTGCCAGCAGCGTAATAGAGAGGGGGTATGGCTACACCTTC	CASSVIERGYGYTF	.	TRBV9	TRBJ1-2	few
TGTGCCAGCATGAGAAACCGGGACACGCCATACAATCAGCCCCAGCATTTT	CASMRNRDTPYNQPQHF	.	TRBV2	TRBJ1-5	.
TGTGCCAGCAGCTTAGCGTCGAGGAACCAGTACTTC	CASSLASRNQYF	.	TRBV7-9	TRBJ2-5	few
TGCGCCAGCAGTAAACAGGGTACCAACTACGAGCAGTACTTC	CASSKQGTNYEQYF	.	TRBV5-1	TRBJ2-7	few
TGTGCCAGCAGCCTACAGGGATTAACCAACGAAAAACTGTTTTTT	CASSLQGLTNEKLFF	.	TRBV9	TRBJ1-4	few
TGTGCCAGTGGCAGGGTCAATGAGCAGTTCTTC	CASGRVNEQFF	.	TRBV19	TRBJ2-1	.
TGTGCCAGCAGAACTTCCGGGACTACCTACGAGCAGTACTTC	CASRTSGTTYEQYF	TRBD2	TRBV6-5	TRBJ2-7	few
TGTGCCAGCAGCTTCGCACGGAGCTATGGCTACACCTTC	CASSFARSYGYTF	.	TRBV5-6	TRBJ1-2	.
TGTGCCAGCAGTCGAAGGCGGGCCTACGAGCAGTACTTC	CASSRRRAYEQYF	.	TRBV2	TRBJ2-7	.
TGTGCCAGCAGCGTCTCCGGGGAGCTGTTTTTT	CASSVSGELFF	.	TRBV9	TRBJ2-2	few
TGTGCCAGCAGTTTAAGGCCCCGAGGTGGCTACACCTTC	CASSLRPRGGYTF	.	TRBV27	TRBJ1-2	.
TGCGCCAGCAGCTTTGGGAGAGCAGGCACAGATACGCAGTATTTT	CASSFGRAGTDTQYF	.	TRBV5-1	TRBJ2-3	few
TGTGCCAGCAGCTTAGCCGGGACAGGGGTAGAAGGCTTC	CASSLAGTGVEGF	TRBD1	TRBV7-9	TRBJ1-2	.
TGTGCCAGCTCCCCTAGGGACAGTAACTATGGCTACACCTTC	CASSPRDSNYGYTF	TRBD1	TRBV18	TRBJ1-2	.
TGTGCCATCACCGACGGGGGGGGGAACACAGATACGCAGTATTTT	CAITDGGGNTDTQYF	TRBD2	TRBV10-3	TRBJ2-3	.
TGTGCCATCAGTGCTGGTGGTACAGGGGCGGCCACCGGGGAGCTGTTTTTT	CAISAGGTGAATGELFF	TRBD1	TRBV10-3	TRBJ2-2	few
TGTGCCAGCAGCTACCTCGGGAGTAGACGCACAGATACGCAGTATTTT	CASSYLGSRRTDTQYF	.	TRBV7-9	TRBJ2-3	.
TGTGCTAGCAGCGCCATAGCGGGGGTGAACACCGGGGAGCTGTTTTTT	CASSAIAGVNTGELFF	TRBD2	TRBV7-7	TRBJ2-2	.
TGTGCCAGCAGTAGACAGGGGAGGTTGGGCAATGAGCAGTTCTTC	CASSRQGRLGNEQFF	TRBD1	TRBV5-8	TRBJ2-1	.
TGTGCCAGCAGTTTAAACCGCCCTCGGGGAGAGACCCAGTACTTC	CASSLNRPRGETQYF	.	TRBV27	TRBJ2-5	.
TGTGCCAGCAGCTTAGATCGCTGGACAGCTAACTATGGCTACACCTTC	CASSLDRWTANYGYTF	.	TRBV11-2	TRBJ1-2	.
TGCGCCAGCAGTGATCAGGGGTTCCAAGAGACCCAGTACTTC	CASSDQGFQETQYF	.	TRBV10-2	TRBJ2-5	.
TGTGCCAGTAGTCCGGGCACAGATACGCAGTATTTT	CASSPGTDTQYF	.	TRBV19	TRBJ2-3	few
TGTGCCAGTAGTATCGGGACAGTATGGGAAGCTTTCTTT	CASSIGTVWEAFF	TRBD1	TRBV19	TRBJ1-1	few
TGCGCCAGCAGCTGGGGGACAGGGAATCAGCCCCAGCATTTT	CASSWGTGNQPQHF	TRBD1	TRBV5-1	TRBJ1-5	few
TGTGCCAGCAGCGCCCCTGGCAGTTCGAATTCACCCCTCCACTTT	CASSAPGSSNSPLHF	.	TRBV9	TRBJ1-6	few
TGTGCCAGCAGCTTAGGGGCAGGCCAAGAGACCCAGTACTTC	CASSLGAGQETQYF	.	TRBV7-9	TRBJ2-5	.
TGTGCCAGCAGCTTCGCAAACAGGGCCGAGCAGTACTTC	CASSFANRAEQYF	.	TRBV13	TRBJ2-7	few
TGTGCCAGCAGTCTCGGCGGGGTTTCACCCCTCCACTTT	CASSLGGVSPLHF	.	TRBV28	TRBJ1-6	few
TGTGCCAGTAGTAGCTACAGGGATACCACAGATACGCAGTATTTT	CASSSYRDTTDTQYF	.	TRBV19	TRBJ2-3	.
TGTGCCAGCAGTCCTGTAAAAGGGGGGGGGCCCTACGAGCAGTACTTC	CASSPVKGGGPYEQYF	.	TRBV2	TRBJ2-7	few
TGTGCCTCCAGGACTAGCGGGGGCGTCGGGGAGCTGTTTTTT	CASRTSGGVGELFF	TRBD2	TRBV2	TRBJ2-2	.
TGTGCCAGCAGCCCTAGCAGTGGCCAAGGTACGCAGTATTTT	CASSPSSGQGTQYF	.	TRBV7-2	TRBJ2-3	.
TGTGCCAGCAGCCCAACAGCCCGGACAGGAGACTATGGCTACACCTTC	CASSPTARTGDYGYTF	TRBD1	TRBV5-4	TRBJ1-2	few
TGTGCCAGCTCACCCGACAGGGCCTCCTACAATGAGCAGTTCTTC	CASSPDRASYNEQFF	TRBD1	TRBV18	TRBJ2-1	few
TGTGCCAGCTCACCACAATTAGACAATGAGCAGTTCTTC	CASSPQLDNEQFF	.	TRBV18	TRBJ2-1	few
TGCGCCAGCAGCTTGAAGCTCGAGCGGGGGGGAACAGATACGCAGTATTTT	CASSLKLERGGTDTQYF	TRBD2	TRBV5-1	TRBJ2-3	few
TGCGCCAGCAGCCAGAACCGGGACATAGAAGAGAGCCAGTACTTC	CASSQNRDIEESQYF	.	TRBV4-1	TRBJ2-5	few